This T cell receptor beta chain is from a study of blood T cell repertoires in COVID-19. Study-wide background: In each case, the material was cDNA or gDNA derived from T cells, B-cell-depleted T cells, or PBMCs.

The junction had 4 bases not matched to a gene; V was cut back by 4 bases and J by 1 base. CDR1 is KGHSH and CDR2 is LQKENI in the germline V gene. CDR3 length: 16 residues. The table came from immunoSEQ multiplex PCR; TCRdb's copy has only in-frame clones and leaves some out. The sample consists of a few hundred thousand clones, approximately 91% of them appearing once. Sample: peripheral blood. The sequence was obtained from a woman in her sixties with acute or convalescent COVID-19. The chain couples TRBV18 to TRBJ2-2; 9 bases match TRBD2. In nucleotides, the CDR3 is TGTGCCAGCTCACTCGGACTAGCGAAGAACACCGGGGAGCTGTTTTTT. Amino acids: CASSLGLAKNTGELFF.